This TCR beta chain was identified in a study of cytomegalovirus exposure and HLA in healthy donors. The PCR ran on 60 Vbeta and 13 Jbeta primers. Profiled with immunoSEQ multiplex PCR; TCRdb holds only in-frame clones, not every one. The table includes roughly 120,000 clones, around 84% detected once. V was shortened by 1 base and J by 0 bases, with 5 bases between the two germline ends. Looked up from germline, CDR1 is SGHVS and CDR2 is FNYEAQ. The CDR3 loop spans 14 amino acids. The TCR was taken from a woman in her 30s in good health and CMV-seropositive. Specimen: PBMCs. The chain recombines TRBV7-6 with TRBJ2-3; a weak D match, TRBD1 (5 bases). The CDR3 is CASSLGQSTDTQYF. The CDR3 DNA follows: TGTGCCAGCAGCTTAGGACAGAGCACAGATACGCAGTATTTT. Full variable domain (outside the CDR3, taken from reference TRBV7-6 and TRBJ2-3): GAGVSQSPRYKVTKRGQDVALRCDPISGHVSLYWYRQALGQGPEFLTYFNYEAQQDKSGLPNDRFSAERPEGSISTLTIQRTEQRDSAMYRCASSLGQSTDTQYFGPGTRLTVL.